The 9 T cell receptor beta chains listed next were all sequenced from one sample in a study of T cells in Graves' hyperthyroidism and ophthalmopathy. From RNA transcripts, TCR beta CDR3 regions were amplified. First-round RT-PCR with HTBI primers amplified the TCR CDR3 region. TCRdb re-analysed the multiplex PCR reads in MiXCR, keeping a single row per CDR3 protein. This sample has 700,000 or so distinct CDR3 sequences, with roughly 15% found just once. The sample was blood. These receptors came from a man aged 18 to 30 with Graves' hyperthyroidism.

This clonotype was detected a few times. The rearrangement links TRBV28 to TRBJ1-2; D unresolved. The CDR3 loop spans 13 amino acids. CDR1 is MDHEN, CDR2 SYDVKM, per germline. Trimming shortened V by 6 bases and J by 2 bases, and 10 bases separated the two germline ends. CDR3 in DNA: TGTGCCAGCAGCCCCAAGGACAACTATGGCTACACCTTC. It specifies CASSPKDNYGYTF.

This clonotype came up many times. The V gene is TRBV12-3 or TRBV12-4, the J gene TRBJ2-7; TRBD1 might be the D (7 bases). The V end lost 7 bases, the J end lost 2 bases, and 12 bases lay between the germline ends. The CDR3 contains 13 residues. The CDR3 region is CASTGGQTYEQYF. The CDR3 DNA reads TGTGCCAGCACCGGGGGACAGACCTACGAGCAGTACTTC.

The chain employs TRBV11-3 and TRBJ2-7, with 8 bases aligning to TRBD1. There are 14 residues in the CDR3. With V trimmed by 3 bases and J by 3 bases, 4 bases remained unmatched. In germline, CDR1 is SGHNT, CDR2 YENEEA. The CDR3: CASSFGTGRYEQYF. CDR3 nucleotides: TGTGCCAGCAGCTTTGGGACAGGTCGCTACGAGCAGTACTTC.

This clonotype was observed many times. This chain uses TRBV7-3 with TRBJ2-3; no definite D call. The CDR3 is 14 residues long. V was pared by 2 bases and J by 1 base, with 7 bases between. Germline-derived CDR1 and CDR2 are SGHTA and FQGTGA. The CDR3 DNA sequence: TGTGCCAGCAGCTTATTCGAGGGCACAGATACGCAGTATTTT. This codes for CASSLFEGTDTQYF.

The chain carries TRBV5-6 and TRBJ2-7; no definite D call. CDR3 length equals 14 residues. V lost 4 bases and J lost 5, with 16 bases in between. Germline CDR1 and CDR2: SGHDT and YYEEEE. The CDR3 DNA sequence: TGTGCCAGCAGCCTCGTCCTCGCCGGCCACGAGCAGTACTTC. Residues: CASSLVLAGHEQYF.

The CDR3 DNA is TGTGCCAGCAGCTTAGGGCCTCGGCGGTTGCACCACGAGGCTGAGCAGTTCTTC. Its translation is CASSLGPRRLHHEAEQFF. This chain connects TRBV7-8 to TRBJ2-1, with unresolved D. Germline V gene lookup returns CDR1 SGHVS and CDR2 FQNEAQ. The V end lost 1 base, the J end lost 9 bases, and 25 bases lay between the germline ends. The CDR3 length is 18 residues.

This clonotype came up many times. The chain carries TRBV12-3 or TRBV12-4 and TRBJ2-1; D not resolved. Trimming took 7 bases from V and 4 from J, leaving 14 bases between them. The CDR3 covers 14 residues. The CDR3 region has the DNA TGTGCCAGCATCCCAGGTTCGATATACAATGAGCAGTTCTTC. Translating it yields CASIPGSIYNEQFF.

This clonotype was recorded a few times. This chain links TRBV27 with TRBJ2-3; D unresolved. Germline V gene lookup returns CDR1 MNHEY and CDR2 SMNVEV (reference sequence). V was cut by 4 bases and J by 4 bases, with 6 bases left in between. The CDR3 loop spans 12 amino acids. The CDR3 DNA reads as TGTGCCAGCAGTTCCTGGGCAGATACGCAGTATTTT. Translating gives CASSSWADTQYF.

The chain couples TRBV9 to TRBJ2-1; 8 positions match TRBD2. The ends lost 4 bases at V and 0 bases at J; junction bases unmatched: 15. The CDR3 is 19 residues long. CDR1 is SGDLS and CDR2 is YYNGEE in the germline V gene. The CDR3 nucleotides read TGTGCCAGCAGCCCCCCCCCATCGAGAAGCGGGAGCTCCTACAATGAGCAGTTCTTC. Protein: CASSPPPSRSGSSYNEQFF.